Only a few counts were recorded for the clone carrying this TCR beta chain. TCRdb passed the 5' RACE reads through MiXCR, listing each CDR3 protein once. The sample has about 450,000 distinct CDR3 sequences, 20% to 25% seen once; the top ten hold around 13%. This sample is drawn from a study of T-cell memory formation after mild COVID-19. In the study overall: Across donors, TCR clusters were largely donor specific.

The CDR3 sequence is 14 residues long. Germline-derived CDR1 and CDR2 are DFQATT and SNEGSKA (reference sequence). The V gene end was trimmed by 6 bases and the J gene end by 6 bases; junction bases not matched to a gene: 10. This chain connects TRBV20-1 to TRBJ2-3, with 9 positions matching TRBD1. The source is an adult woman who had mild COVID-19 (a few samples of this study predate the infection). Cell type and time point are not known. Sequenced sample: PBMCs or a T cell subset sorted from them (not recorded which). Here the CDR3 reads CSATTGGAGDTQYF. The CDR3 nucleotides are TGCAGTGCCACCACAGGGGGCGCAGGGGATACGCAGTATTTT.